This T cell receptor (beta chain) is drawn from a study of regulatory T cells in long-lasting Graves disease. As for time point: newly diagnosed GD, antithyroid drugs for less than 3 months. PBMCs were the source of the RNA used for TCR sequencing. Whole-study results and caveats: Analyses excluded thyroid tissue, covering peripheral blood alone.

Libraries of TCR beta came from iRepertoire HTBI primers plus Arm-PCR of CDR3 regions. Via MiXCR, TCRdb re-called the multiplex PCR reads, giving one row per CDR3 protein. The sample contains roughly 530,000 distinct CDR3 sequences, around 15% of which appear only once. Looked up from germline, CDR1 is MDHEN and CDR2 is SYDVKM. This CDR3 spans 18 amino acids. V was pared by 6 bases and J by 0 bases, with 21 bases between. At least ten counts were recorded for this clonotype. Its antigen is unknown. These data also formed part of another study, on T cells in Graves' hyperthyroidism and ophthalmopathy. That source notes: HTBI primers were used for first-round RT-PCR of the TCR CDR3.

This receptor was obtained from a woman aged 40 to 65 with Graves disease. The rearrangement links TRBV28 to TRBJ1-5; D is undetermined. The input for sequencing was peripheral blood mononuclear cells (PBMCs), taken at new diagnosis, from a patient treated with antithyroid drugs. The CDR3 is CASSHNPLRSYSNQPQHF. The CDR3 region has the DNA TGTGCCAGCAGCCACAATCCACTGCGGTCTTATAGCAATCAGCCCCAGCATTTT.